This T cell receptor beta chain emerged from a study of T cell responses to AZD1222 COVID-19 vaccine. Points from the study as a whole: No day 14 peak samples; only post-peak repertoires were characterized. Nearly half of the spike-specific TCRs reportedly recognize variant regions that carry no mutations.

Only in-frame clones appear in the TCRdb table, and some are missing; sequencing was by immunoSEQ multiplex PCR. The profile shows roughly 140,000 clones, 88% of them singletons. With respect to this clone: Antigen: not known.

V lost 1 base and J 1 base, leaving 7 bases between the germline ends. Germline V gene lookup returns CDR1 KGHSH and CDR2 LQKENI. The CDR3 extends over 14 amino acids. The chain carries TRBV18 and TRBJ1-1; D gene unclear. This sample comprised peripheral blood, obtained on day 0 of AZD1222 vaccination. The source of this sequence is an adult in good health. In DNA, the CDR3 is TGTGCCAGCTCACCACTCCCCGGGAACACTGAAGCTTTCTTT. Its translation: CASSPLPGNTEAFF.